Sequencing of this T cell receptor (beta chain) was carried out in a study of metastatic and nonmetastatic thyroid tumors. CDR1 is MNHEY, CDR2 SVGAGI, per germline. This CDR3 comprises 14 residues. V lost 8 bases and J lost 5; bases outside the gene matches: 10. Not a single patient had been given any form of treatment at any point before undergoing thyroid surgery. This clone was detected many times. TCRdb recomputed clones from the PCR reads via MiXCR. This repertoire shows over 30,000 clones, around a third found once; its top ten account for around 16%. The sequence was collected from a female donor with papillary thyroid cancer or a benign thyroid nodule (not recorded which). Some clones in this sample may be carry-over from other donors' samples. The chain combines TRBV6-5 with TRBJ2-7; 9 nucleotides align to TRBD1. Source material: tumor tissue. The DNA of the CDR3 is TGTGCCAGCGGTTTCGGGACAGGGTTTAACGAGCAGTACTTC. It codes for CASGFGTGFNEQYF.